This TCR beta chain was profiled in a study of graft-versus-host responses after intestinal transplantation. TCRdb's table, derived via immunoSEQ multiplex PCR, lists solely in-frame clones and lacks some. The repertoire holds under 20,000 clones, with 85% to 95% as singletons. Here the sequenced sample was PBMCs, taken 23 days after intestinal transplant. This TCR derives from a human patient who received an intestinal transplant, so some T cells may come from the graft donor.

CDR3 sequence (DNA): TGTGCCAGCAGTTCCCTCAGCTCGACAGGAGCTAACTATGGCTACACCTTC. It specifies CASSSLSSTGANYGYTF. The J gene is TRBJ1-2, the V gene TRBV27; D perhaps matches TRBD1 (6 bases). The CDR3 spans 17 residues. The germline V gene has CDR1 MNHEY and CDR2 SMNVEV (reference sequence). V lost 4 bases to trimming and J lost 0 bases, with 18 bases between them.